This T cell receptor beta chain was captured by sequencing in a study of T cells in Graves' hyperthyroidism and ophthalmopathy. As concerns this clonotype: The conserved closing phenylalanine or tryptophan is absent in this CDR3, likely reflecting a read error. It is unclear where the CDR3 begins or ends on the DNA, so no DNA is shown, and the CDR3 is as TCRdb lists it.

From its first to its last residue, the CDR3 has 13 amino acids. Germline CDR1 SGDLS, CDR2 YYNGEE. RNA transcripts gave rise to amplified TCR beta CDR3 regions. During a first-round RT-PCR of the TCR CDR3, the HTBI primer set was used. TCRdb passed the multiplex PCR reads through MiXCR, listing each CDR3 protein once. The repertoire holds approximately 48,000 distinct CDR3 sequences, with approximately 50% as singletons. Input material: peripheral blood or thyroid tissue (not recorded which). This sequence was found in a woman in her forties or fifties with Graves' hyperthyroidism. The chain links TRBV9 to TRBJ2-5; the table's D call TRBD2 went unverified against the DNA. CDR3 residues: CASSPMTSGSANT.